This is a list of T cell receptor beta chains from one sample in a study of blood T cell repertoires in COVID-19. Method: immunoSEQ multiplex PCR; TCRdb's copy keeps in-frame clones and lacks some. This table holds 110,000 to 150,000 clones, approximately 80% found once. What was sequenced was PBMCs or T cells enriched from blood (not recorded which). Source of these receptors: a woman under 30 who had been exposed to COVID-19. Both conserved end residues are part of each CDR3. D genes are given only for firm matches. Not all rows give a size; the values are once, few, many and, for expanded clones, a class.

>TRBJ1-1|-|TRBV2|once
CAADSNTEAFF
TGTGCCGCGGACTCTAACACTGAAGCTTTCTTT
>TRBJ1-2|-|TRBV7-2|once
CASSERGIYGYTF
TGTGCCAGCAGCGAACGAGGGATCTATGGCTACACCTTC
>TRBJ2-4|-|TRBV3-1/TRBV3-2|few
CASSQGASVNIQYF
TGTGCCAGCAGCCAAGGGGCTAGCGTGAACATTCAGTACTTC
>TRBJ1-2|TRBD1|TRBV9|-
CASSGQGSYGYTF
TGTGCCAGCAGCGGACAGGGGAGCTATGGCTACACCTTC
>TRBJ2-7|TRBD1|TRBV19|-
CASSPLGQPNSYEQYF
TGTGCCAGTAGCCCCCTGGGACAGCCAAACTCCTACGAGCAGTACTTC
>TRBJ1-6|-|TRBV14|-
CASSRSDGRGSPLHF
TGTGCCAGCAGCCGATCGGACGGGAGGGGATCACCCCTCCACTTT
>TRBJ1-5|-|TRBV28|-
CASSLAGPYNQPQHF
TGTGCCAGCAGTTTAGCGGGACCTTACAATCAGCCCCAGCATTTT
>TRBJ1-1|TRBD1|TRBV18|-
CASSLPGQGDTEAFF
TGTGCCAGCTCACTACCGGGACAGGGGGACACTGAAGCTTTCTTT
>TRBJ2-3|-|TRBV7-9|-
CASSVGQPSTDTQYF
TGTGCCAGCAGCGTCGGACAGCCTAGCACAGATACGCAGTATTTT
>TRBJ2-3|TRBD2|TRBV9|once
CASSFSGGGTDTQYF
TGTGCCAGCAGCTTTAGCGGGGGAGGCACAGATACGCAGTATTTT
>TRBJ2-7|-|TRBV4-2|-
CASSQGVQQTYEQYF
TGTGCCAGCAGCCAAGGGGTACAGCAAACCTACGAGCAGTACTTC
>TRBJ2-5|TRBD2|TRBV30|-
CAWSVGDGREGRGKTQYF
TGTGCCTGGAGTGTAGGGGATGGACGGGAGGGCCGGGGGAAGACCCAGTACTTC
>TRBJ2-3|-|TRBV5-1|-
CASSLLLEEYTQYF
TGCGCCAGCAGCTTGCTCCTAGAAGAATATACGCAGTATTTT
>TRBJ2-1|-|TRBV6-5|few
CASSPRETDEQFF
TGTGCCAGCTCCCCCCGGGAGACTGATGAGCAGTTCTTC
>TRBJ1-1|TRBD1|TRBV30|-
CAWRQGGPNTEAFF
TGTGCCTGGAGGCAAGGGGGCCCGAACACTGAAGCTTTCTTT
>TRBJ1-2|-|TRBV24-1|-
CATSNPGEVDGYTF
TGTGCCACCAGTAATCCAGGGGAAGTAGATGGCTACACCTTC
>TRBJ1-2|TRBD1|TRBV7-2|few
CASSLGGTATNYGYTF
TGTGCCAGCAGCTTAGGGGGGACAGCCACTAACTATGGCTACACCTTC